The 6 T cell receptor beta chains below come from one sample, sequenced in a study of a mutant IDH1 vaccine in newly diagnosed glioma. These receptors have no identified antigens. Regarding time point: week 35, safety follow-up. Every vaccination contained 300 ug of the mutant IDH1 20-mer peptide and was paired with topical imiquimod. The method was immunoSEQ multiplex PCR; TCRdb's version includes in-frame clones alone and lacks a portion of them. The sample has roughly 26,000 clones; over 80% are singletons. The sequencing here drew on PBMCs, taken from a glioma patient whose treatment included an IDH1 peptide vaccine. These receptors all come from a man aged 30 to 45 with glioma.

This rearrangement joins TRBV7-6 to TRBJ1-1; D gene unclear. V was pared by 1 base and J by 3 bases, with 12 bases between. The CDR3 is made up of 15 amino acids. Germline V CDR1 and CDR2: SGHVS, FNYEAQ. The CDR3 DNA reads as TGTGCCAGCAGCTTAGGGGCAGGCGGGGACACTGAAGCTTTCTTT. Amino acid sequence: CASSLGAGGDTEAFF.

The chain links TRBV4-1 to TRBJ2-5, with 8 bases aligning to TRBD2. V shed 2 bases and J 5 bases; nucleotides not matched to a gene: 1. Germline V gene sequence: CDR1 MGHRA, CDR2 YSYEKL. The CDR3 length is 13 residues. The CDR3 region has the DNA TGCGCCAGCAGCCAAAGACTAGCGGAGACCCAGTACTTC. This sequence encodes CASSQRLAETQYF.

This clone was detected once. The J gene is TRBJ1-5, the V gene TRBV4-1; the D is unclear. V was clipped by 4 bases and J by 3 bases, with 7 bases between them. The CDR3 covers 13 residues. CDR1 is MGHRA and CDR2 is YSYEKL in the germline V gene. The CDR3 is CASSRALNQPQHF. The CDR3 nucleotides read TGCGCCAGCAGCCGGGCCCTCAATCAGCCCCAGCATTTT.

Worth noting for this clone: The junction and the germline gene differ at one end; a read error may be behind it. This chain uses TRBV6-1 with TRBJ1-2; D may be TRBD1 (5 bases). From germline, CDR1 is MNHNS and CDR2 SASEGT. The CDR3 totals 14 residues. CDR3 nucleotides: TGTGCCAGCATTGAAGGAGGGACTCAGGATGGCTACACCTTC. Amino acids: CASIEGGTQDGYTF.

The chain carries TRBV7-2 and TRBJ2-5; TRBD2 matches at 9 bases. The CDR3 covers 18 residues. CDR1 is SGHTA and CDR2 is FQGNSA in the germline V gene. The J segment lost 3 bases and the V segment lost 1 base, leaving 12 bases of the junction unmatched. CDR3 sequence (DNA): TGTGCCAGCAGCTTAGAAAGTAGCGGGAGTGGGGTAAAAGAGACCCAGTACTTC. Translation: CASSLESSGSGVKETQYF.

This clone occurred a few times. The chain joins TRBV5-1 to TRBJ2-5, with a possible D match to TRBD1 (5 bases). Trimming stripped 0 bases from V and 9 bases from J, with 15 bases between. Germline V lookup: CDR1 SGHRS, CDR2 YFSETQ. The CDR3 has 14 residues. CDR3 amino acids: CASSLATQGRAQYF. As DNA, the CDR3 is TGCGCCAGCAGCTTGGCCACTCAGGGCAGGGCCCAGTACTTC.